The clone carrying this TCR beta chain was picked up a small number of times. Libraries were prepared by immunoSEQ multiplex PCR; TCRdb keeps only in-frame clonotypes and omits some of them. The sample shows about 320,000 clones, approximately 81% of them seen only once. CDR3 length: 13 amino acids. The trim removed 8 bases at V and 3 bases at J, leaving 1 base unmatched. Germline loops: CDR1 MNHEY, CDR2 SVGAGI. This entry belongs to a study of blood T cell repertoires in COVID-19. Membership in each cohort depended on participant-reported clinical history. This TCR was sampled from a woman aged 25 to 39 who had been exposed to COVID-19. The chain joins TRBV6-5 to TRBJ1-4; 9 bases are shared with TRBD1. Material for sequencing was PBMCs or T cells enriched from blood (not recorded which). The CDR3 is CASRTGANEKLFF. CDR3 sequence (DNA): TGTGCCAGCCGGACAGGGGCTAATGAAAAACTGTTTTTT.